These T cell receptor beta chains were read from a single sample in a study of shared clonotypes between healthy human individuals. TCRdb keeps only in-frame clones here, not all; method: immunoSEQ multiplex PCR. The sample consists of under 1,100,000 clones, approximately 80% of them appearing once. Material for sequencing was memory CD4+ T cells from PBMCs. The origin of the receptors is a young man in good health. Some clones in this sample may be carry-over from other donors' samples. The CDR3 runs from the conserved cysteine through the conserved F or W. D genes are given only for firm matches. Rows may omit the clone size; those that give it use once, few, many or a size class.

len | d_gene | abundance | j_gene | v_gene | CDR3aa | CDR3nt
17 | TRBD2 | . | TRBJ2-1 | TRBV5-1 | CASSPGLAGGLYNEQFF | TGCGCCAGCAGCCCGGGACTAGCGGGAGGTTTATACAATGAGCAGTTCTTC
15 | . | . | TRBJ1-4 | TRBV28 | CASSFHGATNEKLFF | TGTGCCAGCAGTTTCCATGGGGCCACTAATGAAAAACTGTTTTTT
16 | . | . | TRBJ2-2 | TRBV4-3 | CASSQDAGQATRELFF | TGCGCCAGCAGCCAAGATGCGGGGCAGGCAACCCGGGAGCTGTTTTTT
18 | TRBD2 | . | TRBJ2-2 | TRBV7-2 | CASSPRTSGRTRTGELFF | TGTGCCAGCAGCCCCAGGACTAGCGGGAGAACGAGAACCGGGGAGCTGTTTTTT
15 | . | . | TRBJ2-5 | TRBV6-6 | CASRDPGRPQETQYF | TGTGCCAGCCGGGACCCTGGACGGCCACAAGAGACCCAGTACTTC
14 | TRBD1 | . | TRBJ1-2 | TRBV7-9 | CASSLGTGTYGYTF | TGTGCCAGCAGCTTGGGGACAGGAACGTATGGCTACACCTTC
15 | TRBD1 | . | TRBJ1-5 | TRBV5-1 | CASSLTGGSNQPQHF | TGCGCCAGCAGCCTTACAGGGGGCTCAAATCAGCCCCAGCATTTT
13 | . | . | TRBJ1-3 | TRBV10-3 | CAIMAGPGNTIYF | TGTGCCATCATGGCGGGTCCTGGAAACACCATATATTTT
15 | . | . | TRBJ2-1 | TRBV7-2 | CASSKEGNYYNEQFF | TGTGCCAGCAGCAAAGAGGGAAACTACTACAATGAGCAGTTCTTC
17 | . | . | TRBJ2-6 | TRBV11-3 | CASSPRSSRSGANVLTF | TGTGCCAGCAGCCCACGCTCGTCGAGGTCGGGGGCCAACGTCCTGACTTTC
14 | TRBD2 | . | TRBJ2-5 | TRBV6-5 | CASRWGLAEETQYF | TGTGCCAGCAGATGGGGACTAGCGGAAGAGACCCAGTACTTC
14 | . | . | TRBJ2-5 | TRBV7-8 | CASSPGLTHPAQYF | TGTGCCAGCAGCCCGGGACTGACCCACCCGGCCCAGTACTTC
14 | . | . | TRBJ1-1 | TRBV5-1 | CASSLDLISAEAFF | TGCGCCAGCAGCTTGGATCTTATTTCGGCAGAAGCTTTCTTT
14 | . | . | TRBJ2-1 | TRBV5-1 | CASSLGWSYNEQFF | TGCGCCAGCAGCTTGGGATGGTCCTACAATGAGCAGTTCTTC
16 | TRBD2 | . | TRBJ2-2 | TRBV7-3 | CASSRLAGGLTGELFF | TGTGCCAGCAGCCGGCTAGCGGGAGGGCTCACCGGGGAGCTGTTTTTT
15 | . | . | TRBJ2-6 | TRBV2 | CASSRSGSGANVLTF | TGTGCCAGCAGTAGGTCGGGAAGTGGGGCCAACGTCCTGACTTTC
15 | . | once | TRBJ1-1 | TRBV6-1 | CASTMMGGVGTEAFF | TGTGCCAGCACCATGATGGGGGGGGTTGGCACTGAAGCTTTCTTT
13 | . | . | TRBJ2-7 | TRBV6-6 | CASSYWPSYEQYF | TGTGCCAGCAGTTACTGGCCCTCCTACGAGCAGTACTTC
14 | TRBD1 | . | TRBJ2-5 | TRBV5-4 | CASSLTGPGETQYF | TGTGCCAGCAGCCTGACAGGGCCCGGTGAGACCCAGTACTTC
15 | TRBD2 | . | TRBJ2-1 | TRBV4-2 | CASSRTSSSYNEQFF | TGTGCCAGCAGCCGGACTAGCAGCTCATACAATGAGCAGTTCTTC
13 | . | . | TRBJ1-3 | TRBV6-1 | CASGFLTGNTIYF | TGTGCCAGCGGATTTCTTACTGGAAACACCATATATTTT
14 | TRBD1 | . | TRBJ1-2 | TRBV6-6 | CASGIGTGLYGYTF | TGTGCCAGTGGAATCGGGACAGGACTCTATGGCTACACCTTC
15 | TRBD1 | few | TRBJ1-2 | TRBV4-3 | CASSQALTGVGGYTF | TGCGCCAGCAGCCAAGCCTTAACAGGGGTTGGTGGCTACACCTTC
11 | . | . | TRBJ1-6 | TRBV6-8 | CASILGGPLHF | TGTGCCAGCATCCTTGGAGGACCCCTCCACTTT
15 | TRBD1 | . | TRBJ1-5 | TRBV28 | CASRGQGMGNQPQHF | TGTGCCAGCAGAGGACAGGGAATGGGCAATCAGCCCCAGCATTTT
14 | . | few | TRBJ1-1 | TRBV7-2 | CASSPGTANTEAFF | TGTGCCAGCAGCCCTGGGACGGCGAACACTGAAGCTTTCTTT
15 | . | . | TRBJ1-2 | TRBV5-1 | CASSSQGLQNYGYTF | TGCGCCAGCAGCTCACAGGGACTCCAAAACTATGGCTACACCTTC
14 | . | . | TRBJ2-5 | TRBV13 | CASSLSRGQETQYF | TGTGCCAGCAGCTTATCGCGCGGGCAAGAGACCCAGTACTTC
18 | TRBD2 | . | TRBJ2-3 | TRBV5-1 | CASSFRLAGGSLADTQYF | TGCGCCAGCAGCTTCCGACTAGCGGGAGGGTCTTTGGCGGATACGCAGTATTTT
14 | . | . | TRBJ2-7 | TRBV19 | CASSINTLSYEQYF | TGTGCCAGTAGTATTAACACGTTGTCCTACGAGCAGTACTTC
14 | TRBD1 | many | TRBJ1-1 | TRBV5-1 | CASSQTGPNTEAFF | TGCGCCAGCAGCCAGACAGGGCCGAACACTGAAGCTTTCTTT
13 | TRBD1 | . | TRBJ2-7 | TRBV6-1 | CASSRGQVNEQYF | TGTGCCAGCAGCCGCGGACAGGTAAACGAGCAGTACTTC
15 | . | once | TRBJ2-3 | TRBV4-2 | CASSQDRASPDTQYF | TGTGCCAGCAGCCAAGATCGAGCTAGCCCAGATACGCAGTATTTT
18 | . | . | TRBJ2-2 | TRBV5-4 | CASSTPQGGIPKTGELFF | TGTGCCAGCAGCACCCCTCAGGGGGGTATACCCAAAACCGGGGAGCTGTTTTTT
15 | . | . | TRBJ1-1 | TRBV18 | CASSPRRGVDSEAFF | TGTGCCAGCTCACCTCGACGGGGGGTAGACAGCGAAGCTTTCTTT
16 | TRBD2 | . | TRBJ2-3 | TRBV28 | CASRSGLAGGTDTQYF | TGTGCCAGCAGGTCGGGACTAGCTGGCGGCACAGATACGCAGTATTTT
14 | TRBD1 | . | TRBJ2-5 | TRBV5-1 | CATAGQGFQETQYF | TGCGCCACCGCGGGACAGGGGTTCCAAGAGACCCAGTACTTC
14 | . | few | TRBJ2-2 | TRBV30 | CAWNRLGVTGELFF | TGTGCCTGGAACCGGTTAGGGGTAACTGGGGAGCTGTTTTTT
15 | . | . | TRBJ2-7 | TRBV10-3 | CAISDGTRAPYEQYF | TGTGCCATCAGTGACGGGACCCGGGCACCCTACGAGCAGTACTTC
10 | . | few | TRBJ2-1 | TRBV20-1 | CSAPGNEQFF | TGCAGTGCCCCCGGCAATGAGCAGTTCTTC
11 | . | . | TRBJ2-1 | TRBV20-1 | CSARRYNEQFF | TGCAGTGCTAGGAGGTACAATGAGCAGTTCTTC
15 | . | few | TRBJ2-3 | TRBV29-1 | CSVDSRFPGVDTQYF | TGCAGCGTTGACTCTCGGTTCCCCGGCGTAGATACGCAGTATTTT
12 | . | . | TRBJ2-7 | TRBV28 | CASSPRVYEQYF | TGTGCCAGCAGTCCTAGGGTGTACGAGCAGTACTTC
14 | . | many | TRBJ2-5 | TRBV7-9 | CASSSRTSGETQYF | TGTGCCAGCAGCTCGAGGACCTCTGGAGAGACCCAGTACTTC
16 | . | . | TRBJ2-4 | TRBV19 | CASSIFSGGTSNIQYF | TGTGCCAGTAGTATATTCTCGGGTGGAACCTCGAACATTCAGTACTTC
14 | TRBD2 | . | TRBJ2-5 | TRBV2 | CASSRSGSGETQYF | TGTGCCAGCAGTCGCAGCGGGAGTGGCGAGACCCAGTACTTC